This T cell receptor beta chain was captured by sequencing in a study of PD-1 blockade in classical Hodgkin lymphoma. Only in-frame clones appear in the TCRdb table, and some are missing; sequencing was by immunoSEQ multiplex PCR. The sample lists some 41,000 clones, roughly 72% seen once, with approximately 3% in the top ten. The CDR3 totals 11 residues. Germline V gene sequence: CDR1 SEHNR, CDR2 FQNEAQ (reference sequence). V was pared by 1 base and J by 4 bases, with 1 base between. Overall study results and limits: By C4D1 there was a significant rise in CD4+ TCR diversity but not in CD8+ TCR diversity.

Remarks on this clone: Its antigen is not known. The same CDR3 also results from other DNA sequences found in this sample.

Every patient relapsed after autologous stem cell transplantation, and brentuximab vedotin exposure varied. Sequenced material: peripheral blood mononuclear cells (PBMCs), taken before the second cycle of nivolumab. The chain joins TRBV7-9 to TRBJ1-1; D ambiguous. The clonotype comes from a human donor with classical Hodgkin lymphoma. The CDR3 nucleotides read TGTGCCAGCAGCTTAGGCACTGAAGCTTTCTTT. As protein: CASSLGTEAFF.